Each of the 7 T cell receptor beta chains below was sequenced from the same sample in a study of cytotoxic CD8 clonotypes in ibrutinib-treated CLL. Data came from immunoSEQ multiplex PCR; TCRdb stores just in-frame clones and leaves some out. This sample has some 140,000 clones, with approximately 90% found just once. The specimen was PBMCs, collected after 12 months of ibrutinib treatment. These TCRs come from a human donor with chronic lymphocytic leukemia.

This chain links TRBV28 with TRBJ2-4; D is perhaps TRBD2 (5 bases). The germline V gene encodes CDR1 MDHEN and CDR2 SYDVKM. Between the trimmed V and J ends, which lost 5 bases and 10 bases, there was a span of 12 bases. The CDR3 runs 12 residues. The CDR3 nucleotides are TGTGCCAGCAGTCCACACCCGGGGATTCAGTACTTC. As protein: CASSPHPGIQYF.

This chain connects TRBV7-2 to TRBJ2-1, with TRBD2 matching 10 bases. CDR1 and CDR2 (germline): SGHTA, FQGNSA. The CDR3 has 15 residues. With 5 bases clipped from V and 13 bases from J, the junction kept 14 bases outside the gene matches. CDR3 protein: CASSRGLAGVFDQFF. DNA of the CDR3: TGTGCCAGCAGCCGCGGCCTAGCGGGAGTCTTCGACCAGTTCTTC.

This chain uses TRBV19 with TRBJ1-1; tentatively, D is TRBD1 (5 bases). Germline V CDR1 and CDR2: LNHDA, SQIVND (reference sequence). The CDR3 runs 13 residues. Trimming removed 5 bases from V and 3 bases from J, with 10 bases in between. The CDR3 DNA reads TGTGCCAGTAGTCAGGGAATAGACACTGAAGCTTTCTTT. Protein sequence: CASSQGIDTEAFF.

Turning to this clone: One end of the junction is discordant with germline, which a read error may explain. V is TRBV7-7 and J is TRBJ2-1, with D perhaps TRBD2 (6 bases). CDR1 is SSHAT, CDR2 FNYEAQ, per germline (reference sequence). The CDR3 totals 14 residues. The CDR3 spells CASSLAEGSNEQFF. The CDR3 DNA follows: TGTGCTAGCAGCTTAGCGGAGGGGAGCAATGAGCAGTTCTTC.

The V and J genes are TRBV5-1 and TRBJ2-7; 7 bases are a match to TRBD1. The V and J ends lost 0 bases and 2 bases, in that order; junction bases with no gene match: 2. The V gene's germline CDR1 is SGHRS and CDR2 YFSETQ. The CDR3 contains 14 residues. This CDR3 is CASSLVTGTYEQYF. The CDR3 region has the DNA TGCGCCAGCAGCTTGGTGACAGGGACCTACGAGCAGTACTTC.

V is TRBV11-2 and J is TRBJ2-3; 8 nucleotides line up with TRBD2. With 5 bases clipped from V and 4 bases from J, the junction kept 8 bases outside the gene matches. This CDR3 region has 15 residues. Germline CDR1 and CDR2: SGHAT and FQNNGV. CDR3: CASSVGGGRSDTQYF. As DNA, the CDR3 is TGTGCCAGCAGCGTGGGGGGCGGGAGGTCAGATACGCAGTATTTT.

This chain links TRBV15 with TRBJ2-2; D ambiguous. CDR1 and CDR2 from the germline V gene are LNHNV and YYDKDF (reference sequence). V lost 0 bases, J lost 4 bases, and 12 bases lay in between. CDR3 size: 16 residues. The CDR3: CATSRDWGPVTGELFF. The CDR3 DNA reads TGTGCCACCAGCAGAGATTGGGGTCCTGTCACCGGGGAGCTGTTTTTT.